This entry lists 20 T cell receptor beta chains sequenced from one sample in a study of CD8 T cells in Susac syndrome. After extraction with the RNeasy kit, about 0.45 to 1 ug of the RNA was reverse transcribed using random hexamers. TCRdb redid the calling of the immunoSEQ multiplex PCR reads with MiXCR, one entry per CDR3 protein. Among roughly 200,000 distinct CDR3 sequences listed, roughly 90% were seen once. The sequenced sample was CD4+ T cells from PBMCs. These receptors all stem from a human donor with Susac syndrome.

The chain combines TRBV5-1 with TRBJ2-1; 10 bases agree with TRBD2. V shed 4 bases, J shed 5 bases, and the junction held 15 bases outside the gene matches. CDR3 length: 18 residues. CDR1 SGHRS and CDR2 YFSETQ come from the germline V gene. CDR3 sequence reads: CASSKKPSGRGDDNEQFF. The DNA for the CDR3 is TGCGCCAGCAGCAAGAAGCCTAGCGGGAGAGGGGATGACAATGAGCAGTTCTTC.

The rearrangement joins TRBV11-2 to TRBJ2-1; 13 bases fit TRBD2. The CDR3 is 15 amino acids. Germline CDR1 reads SGHAT; CDR2 reads FQNNGV. V was pared by 5 bases and J by 10 bases, with 8 bases of the junction left unmatched. The CDR3 DNA is TGTGCCAGCAGCGCAGGGACTAGCGGGGTACGCGAGCAGTTCTTC. Its translation is CASSAGTSGVREQFF.

CDR3 in amino acids: CASSAGPGNQPQHF. For the CDR3, the DNA is TGTGCCAGCAGTGCGGGACCGGGCAATCAGCCCCAGCATTTT. This chain connects TRBV27 to TRBJ1-5; a weak D match, TRBD1 (5 bases). This CDR3 spans 14 amino acids. Trimming pared 5 bases from V and 2 bases from J, leaving 10 bases between. The germline CDR1 and CDR2 sequences are MNHEY and SMNVEV (reference sequence).

This chain links TRBV10-3 with TRBJ1-6; D is ambiguous. The CDR3 length is 12 residues. V was shortened by 5 bases and J by 5 bases, with 4 bases between the two germline ends. CDR1 and CDR2 from the germline V gene are ENHRY and SYGVKD. The CDR3: CAISRNNSPLHF. CDR3 DNA sequence: TGTGCCATCAGTCGAAATAATTCACCCCTCCACTTT.

The genes are TRBV10-3 and TRBJ1-3; D gene ambiguous. Germline loops: CDR1 ENHRY, CDR2 SYGVKD. V was pared by 0 bases and J by 3 bases, with 9 bases between. This CDR3 has 15 residues. The CDR3 reads CAISESAGSGNTIYF. CDR3 nucleotide sequence: TGTGCCATCAGTGAGTCGGCCGGGAGTGGAAACACCATATATTTT.

The chain carries TRBV15 and TRBJ1-1; D possibly corresponds to TRBD1 (5 bases). From germline, CDR1 is LNHNV and CDR2 YYDKDF (reference sequence). This CDR3 has 14 residues. With 2 bases removed from V and 1 base from J, the gap between germline ends came to 8 bases. For the CDR3, the DNA is TGTGCCACCAGCAGAAAGGACACGAACACTGAAGCTTTCTTT. This codes for CATSRKDTNTEAFF.

The chain uses TRBV5-1 and TRBJ2-1, with D unclear. CDR3 size: 17 residues. CDR1 is SGHRS, CDR2 YFSETQ, per germline. The germline V and J ends were trimmed by 0 bases and 6 bases, with 19 bases remaining between them. This CDR3 is CASSLDLGLVGRNEQFF. The CDR3 DNA reads as TGCGCCAGCAGCTTGGATCTCGGCCTAGTCGGCCGCAATGAGCAGTTCTTC.

This clonotype was counted a few times. The genes are TRBV6-1 and TRBJ2-3; D possibly corresponds to TRBD2 (7 bases). Trimming took 8 bases from V and 0 from J, leaving 15 bases between them. The CDR3 consists of 15 residues. CDR1 and CDR2 from the germline V gene are MNHNS and SASEGT. The CDR3 bases are TGTGCCAGCGGGGGGGCCGTAGCTAGCACAGATACGCAGTATTTT. Protein: CASGGAVASTDTQYF.

The chain joins TRBV6-6 to TRBJ1-5, with D perhaps matching TRBD1 (5 bases). Germline lookup yields CDR1 MNHNY and CDR2 SVGAGI (reference sequence). The ends were cut back, 3 bases at V and 0 bases at J, with 12 bases in the middle. The CDR3 runs to 16 residues. In DNA form, the CDR3 reads TGTGCCAGCAGTTATTTGGGGCGAAATAGCAATCAGCCCCAGCATTTT. Translating gives CASSYLGRNSNQPQHF.

This chain connects TRBV18 to TRBJ1-2; D remains ambiguous. In germline, CDR1 is KGHSH, CDR2 LQKENI. The CDR3 is 14 residues long. Deletions cut 3 bases from V and 0 bases from J, with 8 bases between. DNA of the CDR3: TGTGCCAGCTCACCTGCACCTGCTAACTATGGCTACACCTTC. It encodes CASSPAPANYGYTF.

The chain has TRBV12-3 or TRBV12-4 and TRBJ1-3; no clear D. The CDR3 length is 14 residues. V was pared by 6 bases and J by 0 bases, with 9 bases between. The CDR3 DNA follows: TGTGCCAGCAGAAAACGGGCCTCTGGAAACACCATATATTTT. This translates into CASRKRASGNTIYF.

The chain has TRBV5-1 and TRBJ2-7; D perhaps matches TRBD1 (6 bases). Germline V CDR1 and CDR2: SGHRS, YFSETQ. CDR3 length equals 13 residues. V lost 6 bases, J lost 4 bases, and 14 bases lay in between. The CDR3 sequence: CASKWTDEYEQYF. The CDR3, as DNA: TGCGCCAGCAAGTGGACAGACGAATACGAGCAGTACTTC. Filled out from reference TRBV5-1 and TRBJ2-7, the complete variable domain reads KAGVTQTPRYLIKTRGQQVTLSCSPISGHRSVSWYQQTPGQGLQFLFEYFSETQRNKGNFPGRFSGRQFSNSRSEMNVSTLELGDSALYLCASKWTDEYEQYFGPGTRLTVT.

The chain joins TRBV2 to TRBJ1-3; D unclear. Trimming stripped 3 bases from V and 4 bases from J, with 7 bases between. The CDR3 runs to 13 residues. Per the germline V gene, CDR1 is SNHLY and CDR2 is FYNNEI. DNA for the CDR3: TGTGCCAGCAGTGACAGATCAGGAAACACCATATATTTT. Encoded protein: CASSDRSGNTIYF.

In its sample, this clonotype was seen once. This chain links TRBV9 with TRBJ2-5, with TRBD1 as a possible D gene (5 bases). The CDR3 has 12 residues. V was pared by 10 bases and J by 1 base, with 11 bases between. Germline V CDR1 and CDR2: SGDLS, YYNGEE. The CDR3 DNA reads as TGTGCCTCCAGGACATCCCAAGAGACCCAGTACTTC. Translated: CASRTSQETQYF.

This rearrangement joins TRBV15 to TRBJ1-4; D is perhaps TRBD1 (5 bases). The CDR3 is 14 amino acids. The ends were cut back, 0 bases at V and 11 bases at J, with 13 bases in the middle. CDR1 is LNHNV and CDR2 is YYDKDF in the germline V gene (reference sequence). The CDR3 DNA is TGTGCCACCAGCAGAGATCGGGCAGGGCAGAAACTGTTTTTT. Translation: CATSRDRAGQKLFF.

The V and J genes are TRBV20-1 and TRBJ2-7; no definite D call. The V and J ends lost 3 bases and 0 bases respectively, with 9 bases between them. Germline V gene sequence: CDR1 DFQATT, CDR2 SNEGSKA (reference sequence). This CDR3 has 13 residues. CDR3 coding DNA: TGCAGTGCTAGTAACCGCGCCTCCTACGAGCAGTACTTC. This gives the protein CSASNRASYEQYF.

The CDR3 region is CASSQGGLQTGELFF. The CDR3 DNA is TGTGCCAGCAGCCAAGGAGGCCTACAGACCGGGGAGCTGTTTTTT. The gene calls are TRBV4-2 and TRBJ2-2; D remains ambiguous. The CDR3 is made up of 15 amino acids. The V end lost 1 base, the J end lost 5 bases, and 11 bases lay between the germline ends. The germline CDR1 and CDR2 sequences are LGHNA and YNFKEQ.

This clonotype was seen only once. This chain joins TRBV6-1 and TRBJ1-1; TRBD1 matches 8 bases. The CDR3 is 14 amino acids. The V gene's germline CDR1 is MNHNS and CDR2 SASEGT. V shed 5 bases and J 5 bases; nucleotides not matched to a gene: 7. This CDR3 is CASSQDRVRTEAFF. For the CDR3, the DNA is TGTGCCAGCAGTCAGGACAGGGTCCGGACTGAAGCTTTCTTT.

This chain connects TRBV6-2 or TRBV6-3 to TRBJ2-5; D unresolved. This CDR3 has 15 residues. V lost 6 bases and J lost 2, with 16 bases in between. The germline V gene encodes CDR1 MNHEY and CDR2 SVGEGT. The CDR3 coding sequence is TGTGCCAGCAGACACCTTCCGCCTACACAAGAGACCCAGTACTTC. Amino acid sequence: CASRHLPPTQETQYF.

The chain employs TRBV28 and TRBJ2-1; the D gene is possibly TRBD2 (5 bases). Germline V lookup: CDR1 MDHEN, CDR2 SYDVKM. Trimming pared 5 bases from V and 8 bases from J, leaving 10 bases between. The CDR3 runs to 12 residues. In DNA, the CDR3 is TGTGCCAGCAGTGGAGGATTCTATGAGCAGTTCTTC. It specifies CASSGGFYEQFF.